Presented here are 16 T cell receptor beta chains from one specimen sequenced in a study of T-cell reconstitution after alpha-beta-depleted transplantation in children. TCRbeta library preparation incorporated unique molecular identifiers. In TCRdb, the PCR reads were re-called with MiXCR into one record per CDR3 protein. The data hold under 450,000 distinct CDR3 sequences, with around 15% observed a single time. Material: PBMCs, mostly from graft donor cells, obtained 360 days after TCRalphabeta/CD19-depleted stem cell transplant. All receptors come from a boy under three years old who had a stem cell transplant for Wiskott-Aldrich syndrome, so the T cells may come from the graft donor.

This clonotype has a handful of counts. The rearrangement joins TRBV24-1 to TRBJ2-1, with 9 bases fitting TRBD2. Germline V gene data show CDR1 as KGHDR and CDR2 as SFDVKD. The V gene end was trimmed by 4 bases and the J gene end by 0 bases; junction bases not matched to a gene: 6. CDR3 length: 17 residues. CDR3 in DNA: TGTGCCACCAGTGACCACTTTAGCGGGAGCTCCTACAATGAGCAGTTCTTC. This encodes CATSDHFSGSSYNEQFF.

This clonotype was recorded a few times. V gene TRBV18 combines with J gene TRBJ2-7; 7 bases align to TRBD1. Trimming removed 5 bases from V and 11 bases from J; junction bases left unmatched: 12. The CDR3 sequence is 13 residues long. The germline V gene encodes CDR1 KGHSH and CDR2 LQKENI. The CDR3 is CASSITGTDEEYF. The CDR3 DNA reads TGTGCCAGCTCAATTACCGGGACAGATGAGGAGTACTTC.

This clonotype has only a few counts. This chain connects TRBV10-3 to TRBJ2-5; D may be TRBD1 or TRBD2 (5 bases each). Germline assignment: CDR1 ENHRY and CDR2 SYGVKD. The CDR3 loop spans 16 amino acids. V was clipped by 4 bases and J by 5 bases, with 20 bases between them. DNA of the CDR3: TGTGCCATCAGTGCGTACCGGGACGCCGCCGGGGAGACCCAGTACTTC. Encoded protein: CAISAYRDAAGETQYF.

This clonotype turned up a few times. The rearrangement links TRBV10-3 to TRBJ2-7; tentative D call: TRBD2 (5 bases). Between the trimmed V and J ends, which lost 0 bases and 4 bases, there was a span of 22 bases. This CDR3 contains 18 residues. The germline gives CDR1 ENHRY, CDR2 SYGVKD. CDR3 nucleotides: TGTGCCATCAGTGAGTCCCCCGAAGGGCGGAGGATTCCTTACGAGCAGTACTTC. It codes for CAISESPEGRRIPYEQYF.

The rearrangement joins TRBV20-1 to TRBJ2-1; 13 nucleotides match TRBD2. Germline-derived CDR1 and CDR2 are DFQATT and SNEGSKA (reference sequence). The CDR3 contains 15 residues. Germline trimming cut 3 bases from V and 4 bases from J; bases unmatched to any gene: 3. CDR3: CSASGGLAGYNEQFF. As DNA, the CDR3 is TGCAGTGCTAGTGGGGGACTAGCGGGATACAATGAGCAGTTCTTC.

A few counts support this clonotype. V usage is TRBV29-1 and J usage is TRBJ1-5; tentative D call: TRBD1 (6 bases). V was trimmed by 4 bases and J by 4 bases, leaving 11 bases between them. The length of the CDR3 is 13 residues. Germline CDR1 reads SQVTM; CDR2 reads ANQGSEA. In DNA, the CDR3 is TGCAGCGTTGCAGGGGCTGGGAATCAGCCCCAGCATTTT. It yields the protein CSVAGAGNQPQHF.

The V gene is TRBV5-1, the J gene TRBJ1-2; no firm D call. The CDR3 extends over 14 amino acids. The germline gives CDR1 SGHRS, CDR2 YFSETQ. V lost 0 bases and J 3 bases, leaving 9 bases between the germline ends. The CDR3 is CASSLDGGYYGYTF. The CDR3 coding sequence is TGCGCCAGCAGCTTGGATGGAGGCTACTATGGCTACACCTTC.

This clonotype was observed a handful of times. This chain connects TRBV19 to TRBJ2-2; no firm D call. The CDR3 extends over 14 amino acids. V was clipped by 0 bases and J by 4 bases, with 6 bases between them. CDR1 and CDR2 (germline): LNHDA, SQIVND (reference sequence). CDR3 nucleotides: TGTGCCAGTAGTATAGACGTGGGCACCGGGGAGCTGTTTTTT. Its translation: CASSIDVGTGELFF. Full variable domain (outside the CDR3, taken from reference TRBV19 and TRBJ2-2): DGGITQSPKYLFRKEGQNVTLSCEQNLNHDAMYWYRQDPGQGLRLIYYSQIVNDFQKGDIAEGYSVSREKKESFPLTVTSAQKNPTAFYLCASSIDVGTGELFFGEGSRLTVL.

This clonotype was seen only a few times. V is TRBV5-5 and J is TRBJ2-7, with TRBD2 identical over 9 bases. This CDR3 comprises 18 residues. Germline assignment: CDR1 SGHKS and CDR2 YYEKEE (reference sequence). V lost 6 bases and J lost 2; bases outside the gene matches: 18. In DNA form, the CDR3 reads TGTGCCAGCACAGGGGAGACTAGCGGCCCACGGGGCACCTACGAGCAGTACTTC. It translates to CASTGETSGPRGTYEQYF.

The chain recombines TRBV5-6 with TRBJ2-1; TRBD2 might be the D (6 bases). Germline assignment: CDR1 SGHDT and CDR2 YYEEEE. V was trimmed by 3 bases and J by 7 bases, leaving 20 bases between them. This CDR3 comprises 16 residues. The chain's CDR3 is CASSSPGTYPRNEQFF. CDR3 nucleotides: TGTGCCAGCAGCTCGCCCGGGACTTATCCTCGGAATGAGCAGTTCTTC. Complete variable domain (other parts from reference TRBV5-6 and TRBJ2-1): DAGVTQSPTHLIKTRGQQVTLRCSPKSGHDTVSWYQQALGQGPQFIFQYYEEEERQRGNFPDRFSGHQFPNYSSELNVNALLLGDSALYLCASSSPGTYPRNEQFFGPGTRLTVL.

This clonotype has a handful of counts. The V call is TRBV28, the J call TRBJ2-1, with TRBD2 as a possible D gene (6 bases). The CDR3 is 13 amino acids. Trimming pared 5 bases from V and 10 bases from J, leaving 15 bases between. CDR1 is MDHEN and CDR2 is SYDVKM in the germline V gene. The CDR3 region has the DNA TGTGCCAGCAGTATCTCTCTCAGCGGGGAGCAGTTCTTC. Translating it yields CASSISLSGEQFF.

This clonotype has just a few counts. This chain uses TRBV29-1 with TRBJ2-3; 13 nucleotides align to TRBD2. Germline CDR1 and CDR2: SQVTM and ANQGSEA. The V gene end was trimmed by 5 bases and the J gene end by 5 bases; junction bases not matched to a gene: 4. CDR3 length: 14 amino acids. In nucleotides, the CDR3 is TGCAGCGTTCGACTAGCGGGAGGATTAGATACGCAGTATTTT. Amino acid sequence: CSVRLAGGLDTQYF.

The V gene is TRBV9, the J gene TRBJ2-2, with D hard to call. V lost 4 bases to trimming and J lost 4 bases, with 11 bases between them. The CDR3 runs 14 residues. CDR1 is SGDLS and CDR2 is YYNGEE in the germline V gene. CDR3 in DNA: TGTGCCAGCAGCCCCTGGGTAGGCACCGGGGAGCTGTTTTTT. Translated: CASSPWVGTGELFF.

This clonotype was counted between two and nine times. The chain combines TRBV24-1 with TRBJ2-1, with D tentatively TRBD2 (5 bases). Germline V gene data show CDR1 as KGHDR and CDR2 as SFDVKD. The length of the CDR3 is 16 residues. Trimming stripped 0 bases from V and 0 bases from J, with 8 bases between. The CDR3 bases are TGTGCCACCAGTGATTTGCGTAGCGCCTCCTACAATGAGCAGTTCTTC. Its protein product is CATSDLRSASYNEQFF.

This clonotype was seen many times. The chain has TRBV12-3 or TRBV12-4 and TRBJ2-5, with no clear D. CDR3 length: 13 amino acids. V was shortened by 7 bases and J by 5 bases, with 14 bases between the two germline ends. The CDR3 here is CASTVGIFETQYF. CDR3 bases: TGTGCCAGCACCGTGGGTATTTTCGAGACCCAGTACTTC.

This clonotype was seen at least ten times. The CDR3 DNA follows: TGTGCCAGCAGCCCTTATCGGCTAGCCAAAAACATTCAGTACTTC. Protein: CASSPYRLAKNIQYF. This chain joins TRBV3-2 and TRBJ2-4. TRBV3-2 is reported as a pseudogene. The CDR3 consists of 15 residues.